This TCR beta chain is drawn from a study of cytomegalovirus exposure and HLA in healthy donors. Study-wide context: Early released data had roughly 81 million unique TCRs, all coming from HLA-typed donors. General study results and limits: Immune exposure information available was restricted to CMV serostatus. In a later analysis, an Asian-associated ancestry cluster reportedly showed fewer N-insertions than the approximately 640-donor mean. Judged likely to be a sequencing artifact was a cluster of highly shared sequence variants.

The PCR ran on 60 Vbeta and 13 Jbeta primers. Only in-frame clones appear in the TCRdb table, and some are missing; sequencing was by immunoSEQ multiplex PCR. The table lists 85,000 to 100,000 clones, approximately 64% of them singletons. With 3 bases clipped from V and 3 bases from J, the junction kept 2 bases outside the gene matches. The germline V gene has CDR1 SGHRS and CDR2 YFSETQ. The CDR3 is 14 amino acids. A note on this clone: What it binds is unknown.

The gene calls are TRBV5-1 and TRBJ2-5; TRBD2 matches at 10 bases. The sample comprised PBMCs. This clonotype originated in a man in his 60s in good health and CMV-seronegative. DNA for the CDR3: TGCGCCAGCAGCTGGGGGACTAGCGAAGAGACCCAGTACTTC. The encoded protein is CASSWGTSEETQYF.